This TCR beta chain was sequenced in a study of tumor and adjacent non-tumor tissue in lung cancer. This sample's RNA came from whole unsorted tissue. This non-tumor lung sample came from over 3 cm beyond the tumor edge. The CDR3 totals 13 residues. The germline V gene encodes CDR1 SGHAT and CDR2 FQNNGV. The library came from three nested PCR rounds adapted from ARM-PCR protocols. A single record per CDR3 protein comes from TCRdb applying MiXCR to the multiplex PCR reads. The table shows under 95,000 distinct CDR3 sequences, with approximately 80% occurring only once. Regarding this clonotype: One junction end disagrees with the germline gene, perhaps due to a read error.

Sequencing was done on a sample of distant non-tumor lung tissue. The V call is TRBV11-2, the J call TRBJ2-5; TRBD1 matches at 7 bases. The TCR originated in a man aged 60-69 years with non-small cell lung cancer. The DNA for the CDR3 is TGTGACAGCAGCTCTACAGGGGAAGAGGCCCGGTATTTC. Its protein is CDSSSTGEEARYF. Full variable domain (remainder filled in from reference TRBV11-2 and TRBJ2-5): EAGVAQSPRYKIIEKRQSVAFWCNPISGHATLYWYQQILGQGPKLLIQFQNNGVVDDSQLPKDRFSAERLKGVDSTLKIQPAKLEDSAVYLCDSSSTGEEARYFGPGTRLLVL.